This T cell receptor beta chain emerged from a study of T cell repertoires in cytomegalovirus infection. Study-wide context: Recently identified HLA-C-restricted CMV epitopes were among the peptides used. Public TCR beta signatures provided an indication of both CMV infection and a matching HLA type.

From the reads, TCRdb called clonotypes with MiXCR, one entry per CDR3 protein. The sample consists of approximately 910,000 distinct CDR3 sequences, roughly 30% of them appearing once. As regards this clonotype: Its antigen remains unknown.

The CDR3 covers 14 residues. With 0 bases removed from V and 3 bases from J, the gap between germline ends came to 10 bases. The germline gives CDR1 SGHDT, CDR2 YYEEEE. Findings and caveats of the study: Pooled public TCR beta family frequency picked out CMV carriers with the relevant HLA.

V usage is TRBV5-6 and J usage is TRBJ2-7; weak D call: TRBD2 (6 bases). The sample here was cultured CD8+ T cells from PBMCs, taken from culture after CMV antigen stimulation. This sequence originates from a human donor in good health (CMV status not recorded). Some clones in this sample may be carry-over from other donors' samples. CDR3 residues: CASSLGRDLYEQYF. The CDR3 DNA reads TGTGCCAGCAGCTTGGGGCGGGATCTCTACGAGCAGTACTTC.